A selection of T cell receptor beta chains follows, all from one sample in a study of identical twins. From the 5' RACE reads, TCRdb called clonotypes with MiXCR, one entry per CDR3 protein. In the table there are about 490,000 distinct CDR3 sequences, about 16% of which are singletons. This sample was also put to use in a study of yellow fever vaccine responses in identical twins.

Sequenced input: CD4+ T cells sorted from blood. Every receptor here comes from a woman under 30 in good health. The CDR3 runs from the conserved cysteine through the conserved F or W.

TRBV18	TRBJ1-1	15	CASSPPWELNTEAFF
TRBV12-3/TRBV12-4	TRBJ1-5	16	CASSLVRGSSNQPQHF
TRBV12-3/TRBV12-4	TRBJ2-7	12	CASSLGPWEQYF
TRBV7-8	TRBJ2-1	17	CASSPRPLAGGPNEQFF
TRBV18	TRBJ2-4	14	CASSPPQDRHIQYF
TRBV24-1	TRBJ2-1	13	CATSDQTPGEQFF
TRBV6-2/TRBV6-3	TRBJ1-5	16	CASSYLDRVGNQPQHF
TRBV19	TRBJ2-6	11	CASEEANVLTF
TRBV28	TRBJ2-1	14	CATEGLPGVNEQFF
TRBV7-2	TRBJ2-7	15	CASSLGSGSMYEQYF
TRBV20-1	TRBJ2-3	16	CSASALGLASTDTQYF
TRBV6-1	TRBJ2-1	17	CASRGRTGTPDYNEQFF
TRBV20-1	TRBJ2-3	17	CSARDLPLRGEEDTQYF
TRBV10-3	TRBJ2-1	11	CAISPNNEQFF
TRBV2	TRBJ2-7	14	CASTAAGSSYEQYF
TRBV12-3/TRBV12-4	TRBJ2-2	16	CASSGLAGVNTGELFF
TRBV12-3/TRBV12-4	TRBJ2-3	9	CARFGTQYF
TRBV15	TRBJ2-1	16	CATSRILTGGPDEQFF
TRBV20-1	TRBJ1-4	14	CSASPRDGNEKLFF
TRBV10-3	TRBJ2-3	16	CAITMGLAGGTDTQYF
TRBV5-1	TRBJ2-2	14	CASSSTLDTGELFF
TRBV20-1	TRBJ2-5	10	CSAKKETQYF
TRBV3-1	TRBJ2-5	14	CASSQGLVGETQYF